The 8 T cell receptor beta chains listed next were all sequenced from one sample in a study of technical replicates of blood from several donors. Clones were sequenced by immunoSEQ multiplex PCR, and TCRdb holds only the in-frame ones, with some missing. This table holds tens of thousands of clones, over 90% found once. Source material: PBMCs. The source is a human donor in good health. Some clones in this sample may be carry-over from other donors' samples.

This chain connects TRBV18 to TRBJ1-2; 8 bases are a match to TRBD1. Trimming removed 5 bases from V and 4 bases from J; junction bases left unmatched: 9. The length of the CDR3 is 15 residues. CDR1 and CDR2 (germline): KGHSH, LQKENI. The CDR3, as DNA: TGTGCCAGCTCAAATCCAGGGGGCGTTCCCTATGGCTACACCTTC. Translation: CASSNPGGVPYGYTF.

The rearrangement joins TRBV25-1 to TRBJ1-4; no clear D. CDR1 and CDR2 from the germline V gene are MGHDK and SYGVNS. V lost 5 bases and J lost 3, with 10 bases in between. The CDR3 is 14 residues long. The DNA of the CDR3 is TGTGCCAGCAGTCAACGCGGGTCTAATGAAAAACTGTTTTTT. This encodes CASSQRGSNEKLFF.

The CDR3 protein is CASSLLGGSDTQYF. Written as DNA, the CDR3 is TGTGCCAGCAGCTTATTAGGAGGCTCAGATACGCAGTATTTT. The rearrangement uses TRBV7-2 and TRBJ2-3; possibly TRBD2 for D (5 bases). V was cut by 2 bases and J by 4 bases, with 10 bases left in between. The CDR3 is 14 amino acids. The germline CDR1 and CDR2 sequences are SGHTA and FQGNSA.

J is TRBJ1-1 and V is TRBV5-1; D is unresolved. V was pared by 5 bases and J by 3 bases, with 14 bases between. CDR1 is SGHRS and CDR2 is YFSETQ in the germline V gene. This CDR3 has 14 amino acids. CDR3 sequence (DNA): TGCGCCAGCAGGCCCCGGGCGGGCGACACTGAAGCTTTCTTT. This encodes CASRPRAGDTEAFF. The full variable domain, rest sourced from reference TRBV5-1 and TRBJ1-1, is KAGVTQTPRYLIKTRGQQVTLSCSPISGHRSVSWYQQTPGQGLQFLFEYFSETQRNKGNFPGRFSGRQFSNSRSEMNVSTLELGDSALYLCASRPRAGDTEAFFGQGTRLTVV.

This chain links TRBV13 with TRBJ1-2; no firm D call. The germline V and J ends were trimmed by 0 bases and 8 bases, with 4 bases remaining between them. The CDR3 covers 11 residues. Germline V gene sequence: CDR1 PRHDT, CDR2 FYEKMQ (reference sequence). CDR3 nucleotide sequence: TGTGCCAGCAGCTTAGGTCAGGGCTACACCTTC. Residues: CASSLGQGYTF.

The CDR3 DNA reads as TGCGCCAGCAGTCAACGGACTAGCGGGATGTGCGGCACAGATACGCAGTATTTT. It specifies CASSQRTSGMCGTDTQYF. The V and J genes are TRBV23-1 and TRBJ2-3, with TRBD2 matching over 12 bases. TRBV23-1 is annotated as an ORF whose role is uncertain. V lost 2 bases and J lost 1; bases outside the gene matches: 7. The CDR3 contains 18 residues.

The rearrangement links TRBV5-4 to TRBJ1-1, with 8 bases aligning to TRBD1. This CDR3 has 13 residues. CDR1 is SGHNT and CDR2 is YYREEE in the germline V gene (reference sequence). The V gene end was trimmed by 5 bases and the J gene end by 4 bases; junction bases not matched to a gene: 4. The CDR3 sequence is CASRQTGGTEAFF. DNA of the CDR3: TGTGCCAGCAGACAAACAGGGGGCACTGAAGCTTTCTTT.

The chain couples TRBV7-8 to TRBJ2-1; 13 bases match TRBD2. V shed 5 bases and J 9 bases; nucleotides not matched to a gene: 13. CDR1 is SGHVS, CDR2 FQNEAQ, per germline. This CDR3 region has 17 residues. The CDR3 protein is CASSPRSTSGGAVEQFF. The DNA for the CDR3 is TGTGCCAGCAGCCCCCGCTCAACTAGCGGGGGGGCCGTTGAGCAGTTCTTC.